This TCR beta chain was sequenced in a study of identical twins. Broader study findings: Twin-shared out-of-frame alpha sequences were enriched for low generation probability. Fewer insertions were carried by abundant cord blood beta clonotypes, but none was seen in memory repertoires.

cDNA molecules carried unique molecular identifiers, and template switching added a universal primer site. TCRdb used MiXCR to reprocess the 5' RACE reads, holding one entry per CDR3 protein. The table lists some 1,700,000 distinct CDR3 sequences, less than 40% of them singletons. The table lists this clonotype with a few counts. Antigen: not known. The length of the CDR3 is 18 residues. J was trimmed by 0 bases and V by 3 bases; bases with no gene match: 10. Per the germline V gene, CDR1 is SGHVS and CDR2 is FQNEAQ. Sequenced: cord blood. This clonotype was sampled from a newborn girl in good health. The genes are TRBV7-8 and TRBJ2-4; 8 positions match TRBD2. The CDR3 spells CASSFPREGLIAKNIQYF. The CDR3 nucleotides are TGTGCCAGCAGCTTTCCCCGGGAGGGCCTGATAGCCAAAAACATTCAGTACTTC.